This paragraph reports one T cell receptor (beta chain). Its antigen is currently unknown. The sample comes from a study of cytomegalovirus exposure and HLA in healthy donors. PCR was performed using 60 Vbeta and 13 Jbeta primers. This table comes from immunoSEQ multiplex PCR, and its TCRdb copy is limited to in-frame clones, with some not included. The table has more than 85,000 clones, roughly 80% seen once. Trimming stripped 5 bases from V and 8 bases from J, with 11 bases between. CDR1 is SGHRS, CDR2 YFSETQ, per germline. This CDR3 region has 13 residues. Study-wide points: In a later analysis, several top co-occurrence clusters appeared linked to parvovirus B19, influenza, CMV and Epstein-Barr virus. The authors excluded some V segments, including TRBV6-2 and TRBV6-3, as indistinguishable. Presence/absence analysis assumed near-uniform sequencing depth across donors.

The receptor was isolated from a man aged 30 to 45 in good health and CMV-seropositive. The sequenced sample consisted of PBMCs. The genes are TRBV5-1 and TRBJ1-6, with D perhaps matching TRBD1 (6 bases). This CDR3 is CASRTGPDSPLHF. The CDR3 nucleotides are TGCGCCAGCAGAACAGGGCCGGATTCACCCCTCCACTTT.